The source of this T cell receptor (beta chain) is a study of blood T cell repertoires in COVID-19. In the study overall: The analysed material was cDNA or gDNA that came from T cells, B-cell-depleted T cells, or PBMCs.

Germline CDR1 is KGHSH and CDR2 is LQKENI. V was pared by 6 bases and J by 2 bases, with 2 bases of the junction left unmatched. The CDR3 is made up of 13 amino acids. Data came from immunoSEQ multiplex PCR; TCRdb stores just in-frame clones and leaves some out. The data hold over 120,000 clones, with around 80% observed a single time. The chain recombines TRBV18 with TRBJ2-5, with 8 bases matching TRBD1. The receptor's source is a man in his sixties with active or convalescent COVID-19. The sequenced sample was peripheral blood. The CDR3 DNA reads as TGTGCCAGCTCCAGGGGGCTTCAAGAGACCCAGTACTTC. Amino acid sequence: CASSRGLQETQYF.